The subject of this entry is one T cell receptor (beta chain). This specimen belongs to a study of blood T cell repertoires in COVID-19. This CDR3 spans 15 amino acids. Looked up from germline, CDR1 is SGHVS and CDR2 is FNYEAQ. V dropped 5 bases and J dropped 6 bases, with 17 bases sitting between them. Assay: immunoSEQ multiplex PCR; the TCRdb copy retains only in-frame clones and omits some. The table shows 220,000 or so clones, with 70% to 85% occurring only once. Sequenced sample: PBMCs or T cells enriched from blood (not recorded which). This rearrangement joins TRBV7-6 to TRBJ2-1; D might be TRBD2 (5 bases). This clonotype was obtained from a middle-aged woman with acute COVID-19. CDR3 sequence (DNA): TGTGCCAGCAGCAACCTAGAGGGTTGGGGCAATGAGCAGTTCTTC. Translating it yields CASSNLEGWGNEQFF.